This is a list of T cell receptor beta chains from one sample in a study of T cell repertoires in cytomegalovirus infection. Which antigens these TCRs recognize remains unknown. Using its own MiXCR run on the reads, TCRdb lists one record per CDR3 protein. The table records 650,000 to 900,000 distinct CDR3 sequences, almost 30% of them present only once. The sequences come from cultured CD8+ T cells from PBMCs, collected from culture after CMV antigen stimulation. The receptors were gathered from a human donor in good health (CMV status not recorded). Some clones in this sample may be carry-over from other donors' samples. Each CDR3 is given with its conserved first and last residue. The D gene is left open where the match is weak. The size entry is marked missing in some rows and otherwise reads once, few, many or a size class.

d_call j_call clone_size v_call cdr3_aa cdr3_nt
. TRBJ2-1 . TRBV6-2/TRBV6-3 CASSYKSAGPYNEQFF TGTGCCAGCAGTTACAAATCGGCGGGCCCCTACAATGAGCAGTTCTTC
. TRBJ2-6 . TRBV6-1 CASSEAQGPSGANVLTF TGTGCCAGCAGTGAAGCGCAGGGCCCCTCTGGGGCCAACGTCCTGACTTTC
. TRBJ2-1 . TRBV7-4 CASSFNSIHEQFF TGTGCCAGCAGCTTTAATTCTATCCATGAGCAGTTCTTC
. TRBJ2-3 many TRBV27 CASSPNPRADTQYF TGTGCCAGCAGTCCCAACCCTAGGGCAGATACGCAGTATTTT
. TRBJ2-3 few TRBV6-5 CASSLDSRTPLGDTQYF TGTGCCAGCAGTTTGGACTCGCGGACACCCCTGGGAGATACGCAGTATTTT
. TRBJ2-5 . TRBV5-6 CASSTGQQETQYF TGTGCCAGCAGTACGGGGCAGCAAGAGACCCAGTACTTC
. TRBJ1-1 . TRBV4-1 CASSHRFGNTEAFF TGCGCCAGCAGCCACCGGTTCGGTAACACTGAAGCTTTCTTT
TRBD1 TRBJ2-7 . TRBV19 CASSIKGGQIFSYEQYF TGTGCCAGTAGTATAAAAGGGGGACAGATTTTCTCCTACGAGCAGTACTTC
TRBD1 TRBJ2-1 . TRBV10-3 CAISEWGQGALGSYNEQFF TGTGCCATCAGTGAATGGGGACAGGGGGCTTTGGGCTCCTACAATGAGCAGTTCTTC
. TRBJ2-3 . TRBV6-5 CASSPGPRDTQYF TGTGCCAGCAGTCCAGGACCCCGCGATACGCAGTATTTT
TRBD1 TRBJ1-2 many TRBV4-1 CASSPRWDSAYGYTF TGCGCCAGCAGCCCCCGATGGGACAGCGCCTATGGCTACACCTTC
. TRBJ1-1 many TRBV19 CASSIGTEAFF TGTGCCAGTAGCATAGGGACGGAAGCTTTCTTT
. TRBJ2-3 few TRBV6-2/TRBV6-3 CASSYLLATDTQYF TGTGCCAGCAGTTACCTCCTGGCCACAGATACGCAGTATTTT
. TRBJ2-1 . TRBV11-2 CASSLAPGPPSSYNEQFF TGTGCCAGCAGCTTAGCTCCGGGCCCTCCGAGCTCCTACAATGAGCAGTTCTTC
. TRBJ2-7 few TRBV7-9 CASSLGGPSRGEQYF TGTGCCAGCAGCCTAGGGGGGCCCAGTCGCGGCGAGCAGTACTTC
. TRBJ2-7 many TRBV7-2 CASSFNGYEQYF TGTGCCAGCAGCTTTAACGGCTACGAGCAGTACTTC
. TRBJ2-1 many TRBV19 CASREMPNNEQFF TGTGCCAGTAGGGAAATGCCGAACAATGAGCAGTTCTTC
TRBD1 TRBJ1-2 . TRBV24-1 CATSDPRTGDYGYTF TGTGCCACCAGTGACCCGAGGACAGGCGATTATGGCTACACCTTC
. TRBJ1-2 few TRBV3-1 CASSQGRSGDYGYTF TGTGCCAGCAGCCAAGGACGGTCAGGGGACTATGGCTACACCTTC
. TRBJ2-1 many TRBV28 CASSFFAPWGSNEQFF TGTGCCAGCAGTTTTTTTGCTCCTTGGGGTTCCAATGAGCAGTTCTTC
TRBD1 TRBJ2-2 . TRBV4-1 CASSPDRESNTGELFF TGCGCCAGCAGCCCAGACAGGGAATCGAACACCGGGGAGCTGTTTTTT
. TRBJ2-3 once TRBV24-1 CATSAYSDTDTQYF TGTGCCACCAGTGCGTACAGCGACACAGATACGCAGTATTTT
. TRBJ1-5 . TRBV19 CASSDNRANQPQHF TGTGCCAGTAGTGATAACAGGGCTAATCAGCCCCAGCATTTT
. TRBJ2-6 few TRBV5-4 CASSLEGGANVLTF TGTGCCAGCAGCTTAGAAGGTGGGGCCAACGTCCTGACTTTC
TRBD2 TRBJ2-2 many TRBV7-2 CASSHSGGDAGELFF TGTGCCAGCAGCCATAGCGGGGGGGACGCCGGGGAGCTGTTTTTT
. TRBJ1-6 . TRBV20-1 CSARDSPLHF TGCAGTGCTAGAGATTCACCCCTCCACTTT
. TRBJ2-3 few TRBV7-9 CASSTRLADTQYF TGTGCCAGCAGCACCCGACTAGCAGATACGCAGTATTTT
. TRBJ1-1 few TRBV12-5 CASGLALEVLPKLGF TGTGCTAGTGGTTTGGCCCTGGAGGTACTTCCTAAGCTGGGATTT
. TRBJ2-7 . TRBV5-1 CASSLALGASYEQYF TGCGCCAGCAGCTTGGCCTTGGGGGCTTCCTACGAGCAGTACTTC
. TRBJ1-2 . TRBV15 CATSRVGRYNYGYTF TGTGCCACCAGCAGAGTTGGCAGATATAACTATGGCTACACCTTC